This T cell receptor beta chain was found in a study of graft-versus-host responses after intestinal transplantation. Study information: All recipients were transplanted with multivisceral, liver-intestinal, or isolated intestinal grafts. All recipients got anti-thymocyte globulin induction, then tacrolimus and steroids for approximately 3 years.

General study points: GvH clones turned up in recipient marrow; some had shown up first in ileum or blood.

The data were produced by immunoSEQ multiplex PCR, yet TCRdb's version contains in-frame clones alone and is incomplete. Of around 54,000 clones in the sample, 91% were seen once. The CDR3 covers 14 residues. CDR1 and CDR2 (germline): LNHDA, SQIVND (reference sequence). V dropped 5 bases and J dropped 0 bases, with 11 bases sitting between them. Details on this clone: Its antigen is undetermined.

This chain uses TRBV19 with TRBJ2-7, with D perhaps TRBD1 (6 bases). This sequence was found in a human patient who received an intestinal transplant, so some T cells may come from the graft donor. Sequencing used PBMCs, obtained about 93 weeks after intestinal transplant. The CDR3 region has the DNA TGTGCCAGTAGTGTTGGACAGAGCTCCTACGAGCAGTACTTC. Translated: CASSVGQSSYEQYF.